Here is one TCR beta chain with its context. This clone was observed a handful of times. What antigen it recognizes has not been identified. Base qualities are not at hand, and no much larger clone is one base apart. These data come from a study of shared clonotypes between healthy human individuals (dated by TCRdb to the early 2020s). Study-level background: The cohort comprised a couple of women and a few men aged 18 to 49 years. Libraries were prepared and TCR repertoires were sequenced by different laboratories using diverse techniques, in order to increase sequencing depth and limit assay-specific biases. The study deeply sequenced blood TCR repertoires of five healthy adults to estimate repertoire size and the extent of clonotype sharing between individuals. Leukapheresis yielded between about 0.94 and 9.5 billion PBMCs per donor.

The CDR3 numbers 13 residues from cysteine through phenylalanine. Of all the DNA, just the CDR3 is kept, 39 bases in frame from base 1. The germline V gene specifies SNHLY as CDR1 and FYNNEI as CDR2. The trim is 5 bases for V and 6 bases for J, with a gap of 10 bases between the germline ends. Using the deep immunoSEQ assay, TCR CDR3 regions were amplified from genomic DNA by multiplex PCR. For each cell subset, the extracted genomic DNA was distributed evenly across all wells of several immunoSEQ 96-well plates, and each plate served as one replicate. Each replicate PCR for unsorted PBMC received 300 to 350 ng genomic DNA, equal to approximately 29,000 T cell genomes. Genomic DNA from unsorted PBMC was sequenced over ten immunoSEQ deep assay plates. Purified libraries were quantified with a Qubit 3.0 fluorometer, sized on a Bioanalyzer 2100, and re-quantified with the KAPA Library Quantification kit. Every immunoSEQ 96-well plate was sequenced on a dedicated single-read 150-cycle Illumina NextSeq 550 flow cell. Per the source publication's procedure: Because the immunoSEQ output held only junctional sequences and lacked quality scores, the filtering could not match the filtering applied to full-length reads. Sequences were annotated with PyIR, a Python wrapper for IgBLAST v1.9, using IMGT germline references to assign V/J genes and CDR3. Reads were removed for weak V/J assignments (E-value above 1e-6), missing CDR3, stop codons, out-of-frame junctions, or ambiguous translated residues. V3J clonotypes were defined by identical inferred V gene, J gene, and CDR3 amino acid sequence. The percentage overlap between two repertoires was calculated by dividing the number of shared unique clonotypes by the size of the smaller repertoire. Richness of each repertoire was evaluated using RTK rarefaction, the Chao1 estimator, and Recon v2.1 estimates of unobserved clonotypes. TCRdb mirrors the immuneACCESS table, restricted to in-frame sequences. Some clones are absent from its copies; in checked studies, under half trace to an unresolved V gene, and the reason for the others is unknown. D and trimming come from the DNA, and the V and J calls and clone size come from that table. In this sample the table shows about 560,000 clones, around three quarters of which occur a single time. Approximately 12% of the sample is in the top ten clones.

The donors were healthy, HIV-negative adults with no recently reported acute infections or vaccinations. All donors were Caucasian adults living in Nashville, Tennessee, USA. For unsorted samples, 84 million or so PBMCs were counted, and genomic DNA was extracted using the QIAamp DNA Blood Mini kit. After blood collection by leukapheresis, PBMCs were isolated using Ficoll-Histopaque density gradient centrifugation and then cryopreserved in the vapor phase of liquid nitrogen. Summary of the overall study and its limitations: The genetic and exposure-history diversity represented was limited by the small number of donors. Only blood was sampled, and tissue TCR repertoires likely differ from those in blood. Pairwise subsampling indicated that sequencing depth was expected to affect the degree of clonotype sharing among donors.

Recombination joined TRBV2 with TRBJ2-2, with TRBD1 perhaps the D gene, on 5 matching bases. The TCR was taken from a woman between 35 and 50 years old in good health. Some clones in this sample may be carry-over from other donors' samples. Sequencing used PBMCs. The CDR3 is CASSLDRSGELFF. The nucleotide sequence is given as TGTGCCAGCAGTCTAGACAGATCCGGGGAGCTGTTTTTT.